This TCR beta chain appears in the sequencing data of a study of shared clonotypes between healthy human individuals. Profiling relied on immunoSEQ multiplex PCR, and the TCRdb table lists in-frame clones only, not all of them. The profile shows about 1.5 million clones, 95% to 99% of them singletons. The length of the CDR3 is 14 residues. The V gene's germline CDR1 is SGHTA and CDR2 FQGTGA. Between the trimmed V and J ends, which lost 1 base and 8 bases, there was a span of 14 bases. The chain is built from TRBV7-3 and TRBJ1-1; perhaps TRBD1 as D (5 bases). Sequenced sample: naive CD4+ T cells sorted from blood. The subset here: CD45RA+ positively selected. The TCR originated in a man aged 25-40 years in good health. The CDR3 DNA reads TGTGCCAGCAGCTTAAACGACAGCCCTTCGGAAGCTTTCTTT. It encodes CASSLNDSPSEAFF.